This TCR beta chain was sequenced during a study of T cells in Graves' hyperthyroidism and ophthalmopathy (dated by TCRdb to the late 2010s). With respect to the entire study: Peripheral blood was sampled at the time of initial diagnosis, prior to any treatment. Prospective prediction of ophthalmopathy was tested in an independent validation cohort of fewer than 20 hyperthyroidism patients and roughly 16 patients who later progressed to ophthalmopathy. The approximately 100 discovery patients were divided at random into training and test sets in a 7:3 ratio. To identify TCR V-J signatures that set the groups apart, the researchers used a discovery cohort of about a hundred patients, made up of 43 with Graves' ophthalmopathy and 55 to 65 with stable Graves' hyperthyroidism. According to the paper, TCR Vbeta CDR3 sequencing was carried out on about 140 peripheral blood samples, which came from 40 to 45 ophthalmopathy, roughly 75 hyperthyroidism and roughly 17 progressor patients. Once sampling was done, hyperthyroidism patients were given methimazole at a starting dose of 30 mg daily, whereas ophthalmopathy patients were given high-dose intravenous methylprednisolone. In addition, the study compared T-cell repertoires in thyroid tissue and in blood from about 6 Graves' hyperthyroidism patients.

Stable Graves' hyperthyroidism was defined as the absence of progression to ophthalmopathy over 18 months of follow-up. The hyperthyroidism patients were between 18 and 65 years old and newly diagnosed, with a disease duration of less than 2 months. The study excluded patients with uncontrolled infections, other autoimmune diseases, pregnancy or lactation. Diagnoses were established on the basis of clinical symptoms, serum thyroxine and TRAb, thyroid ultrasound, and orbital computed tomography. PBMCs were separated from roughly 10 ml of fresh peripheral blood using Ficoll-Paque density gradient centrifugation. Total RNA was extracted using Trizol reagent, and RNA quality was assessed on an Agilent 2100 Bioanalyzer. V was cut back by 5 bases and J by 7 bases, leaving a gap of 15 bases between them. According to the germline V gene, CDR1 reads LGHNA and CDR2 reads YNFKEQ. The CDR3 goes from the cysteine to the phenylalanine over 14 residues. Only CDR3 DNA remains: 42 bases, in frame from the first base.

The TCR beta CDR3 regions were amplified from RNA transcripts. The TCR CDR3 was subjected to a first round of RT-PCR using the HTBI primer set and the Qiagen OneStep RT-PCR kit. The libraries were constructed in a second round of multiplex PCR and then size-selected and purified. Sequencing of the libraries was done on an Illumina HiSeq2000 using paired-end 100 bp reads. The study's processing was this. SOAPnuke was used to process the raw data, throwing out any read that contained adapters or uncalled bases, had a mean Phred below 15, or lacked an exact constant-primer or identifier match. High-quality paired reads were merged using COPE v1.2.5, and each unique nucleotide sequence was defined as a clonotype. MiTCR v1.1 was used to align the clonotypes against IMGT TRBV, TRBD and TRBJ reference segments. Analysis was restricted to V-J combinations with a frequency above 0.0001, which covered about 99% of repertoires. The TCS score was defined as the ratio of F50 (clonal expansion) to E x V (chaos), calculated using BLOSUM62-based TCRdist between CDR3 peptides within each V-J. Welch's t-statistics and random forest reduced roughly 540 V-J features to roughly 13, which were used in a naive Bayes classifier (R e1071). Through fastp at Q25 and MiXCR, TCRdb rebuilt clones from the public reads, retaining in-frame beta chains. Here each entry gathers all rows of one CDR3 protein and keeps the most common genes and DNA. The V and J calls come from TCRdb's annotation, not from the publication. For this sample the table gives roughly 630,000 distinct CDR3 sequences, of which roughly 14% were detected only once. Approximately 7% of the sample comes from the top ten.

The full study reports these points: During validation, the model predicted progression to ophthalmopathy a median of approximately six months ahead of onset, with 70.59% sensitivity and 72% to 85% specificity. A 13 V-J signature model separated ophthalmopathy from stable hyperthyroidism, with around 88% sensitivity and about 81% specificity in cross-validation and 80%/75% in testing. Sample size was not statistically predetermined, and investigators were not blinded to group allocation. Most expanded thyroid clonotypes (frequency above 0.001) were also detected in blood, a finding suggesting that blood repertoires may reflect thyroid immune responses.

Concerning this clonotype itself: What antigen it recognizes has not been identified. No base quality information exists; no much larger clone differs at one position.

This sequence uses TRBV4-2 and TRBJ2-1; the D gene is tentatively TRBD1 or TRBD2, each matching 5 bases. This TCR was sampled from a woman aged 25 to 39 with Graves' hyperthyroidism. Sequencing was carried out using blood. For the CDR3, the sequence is CASSSLGDQNEQFF. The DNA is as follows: TGTGCCAGCAGCTCCCTCGGGGACCAGAATGAGCAGTTCTTC.